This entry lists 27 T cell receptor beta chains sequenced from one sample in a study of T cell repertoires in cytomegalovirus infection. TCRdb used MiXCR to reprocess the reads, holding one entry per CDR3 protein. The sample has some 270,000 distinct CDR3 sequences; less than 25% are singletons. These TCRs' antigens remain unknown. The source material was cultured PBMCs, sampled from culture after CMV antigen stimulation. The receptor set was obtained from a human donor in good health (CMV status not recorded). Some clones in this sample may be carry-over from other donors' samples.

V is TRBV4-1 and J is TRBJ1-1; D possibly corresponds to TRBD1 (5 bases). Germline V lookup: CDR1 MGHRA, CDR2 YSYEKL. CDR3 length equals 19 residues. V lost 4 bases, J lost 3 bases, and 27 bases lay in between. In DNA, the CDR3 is TGCGCCAGCAGCCCGCTAAGCCTTGGTTTTCTCCTGGGGGACACTGAAGCTTTCTTT. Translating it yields CASSPLSLGFLLGDTEAFF.

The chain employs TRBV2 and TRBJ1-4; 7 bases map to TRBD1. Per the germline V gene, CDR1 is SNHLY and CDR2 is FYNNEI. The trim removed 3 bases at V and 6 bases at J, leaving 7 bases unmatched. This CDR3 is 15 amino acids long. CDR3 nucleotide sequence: TGTGCCAGCAGTGAGACCGGGACAGCCTATGAAAAACTGTTTTTT. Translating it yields CASSETGTAYEKLFF.

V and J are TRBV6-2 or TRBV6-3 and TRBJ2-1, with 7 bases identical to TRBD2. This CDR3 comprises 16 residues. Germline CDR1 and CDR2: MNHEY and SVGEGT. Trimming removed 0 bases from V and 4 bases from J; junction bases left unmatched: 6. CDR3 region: CASSYSAGVTYNEQFF. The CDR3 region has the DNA TGTGCCAGCAGTTACTCGGCGGGAGTGACTTACAATGAGCAGTTCTTC.

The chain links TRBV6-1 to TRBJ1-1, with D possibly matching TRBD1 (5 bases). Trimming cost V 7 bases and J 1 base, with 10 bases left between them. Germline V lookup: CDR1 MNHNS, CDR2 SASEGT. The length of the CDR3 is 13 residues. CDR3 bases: TGTGCCAGCACCAAAGACAGGAACACTGAAGCTTTCTTT. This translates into CASTKDRNTEAFF.

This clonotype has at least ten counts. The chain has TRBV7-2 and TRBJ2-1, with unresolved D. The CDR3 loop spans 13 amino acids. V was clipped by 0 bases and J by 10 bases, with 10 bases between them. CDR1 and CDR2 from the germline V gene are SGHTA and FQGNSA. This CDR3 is CASSLAIGSEQFF. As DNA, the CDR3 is TGTGCCAGCAGCTTAGCGATCGGCTCCGAGCAGTTCTTC. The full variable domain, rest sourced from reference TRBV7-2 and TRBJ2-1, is GAGVSQSPSNKVTEKGKDVELRCDPISGHTALYWYRQSLGQGLEFLIYFQGNSAPDKSGLPSDRFSAERTGGSVSTLTIQRTQQEDSAVYLCASSLAIGSEQFFGPGTRLTVL.

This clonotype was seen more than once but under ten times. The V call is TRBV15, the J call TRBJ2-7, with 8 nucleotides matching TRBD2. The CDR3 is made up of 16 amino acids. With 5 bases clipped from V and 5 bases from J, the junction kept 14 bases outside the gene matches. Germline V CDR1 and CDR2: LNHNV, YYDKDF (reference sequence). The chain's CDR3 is CATSPEPSGSLDEQYF. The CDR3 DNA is TGTGCCACCAGCCCCGAACCCAGCGGGAGTCTCGACGAGCAGTACTTC.

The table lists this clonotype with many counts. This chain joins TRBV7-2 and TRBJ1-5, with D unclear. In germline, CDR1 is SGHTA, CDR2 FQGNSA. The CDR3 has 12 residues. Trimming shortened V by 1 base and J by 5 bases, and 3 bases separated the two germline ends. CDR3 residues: CASSLDDQPQHF. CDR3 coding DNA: TGTGCCAGCAGCTTAGATGATCAGCCCCAGCATTTT. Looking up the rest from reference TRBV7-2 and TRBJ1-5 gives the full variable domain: GAGVSQSPSNKVTEKGKDVELRCDPISGHTALYWYRQSLGQGLEFLIYFQGNSAPDKSGLPSDRFSAERTGGSVSTLTIQRTQQEDSAVYLCASSLDDQPQHFGDGTRLSIL.

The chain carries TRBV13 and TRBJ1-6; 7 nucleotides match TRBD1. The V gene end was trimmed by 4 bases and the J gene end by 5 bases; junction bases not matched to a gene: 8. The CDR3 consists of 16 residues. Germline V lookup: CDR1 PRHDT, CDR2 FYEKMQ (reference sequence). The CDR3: CASSYTGDFNNSPLHF. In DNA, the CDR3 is TGTGCCAGCAGCTACACAGGGGATTTTAATAATTCACCCCTCCACTTT.

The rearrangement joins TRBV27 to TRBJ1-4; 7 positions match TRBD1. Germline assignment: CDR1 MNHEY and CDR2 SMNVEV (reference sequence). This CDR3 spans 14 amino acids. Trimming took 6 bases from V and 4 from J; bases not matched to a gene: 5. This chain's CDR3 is CASRGTVGNEKLFF. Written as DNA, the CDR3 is TGTGCCAGCAGGGGGACAGTCGGTAATGAAAAACTGTTTTTT.

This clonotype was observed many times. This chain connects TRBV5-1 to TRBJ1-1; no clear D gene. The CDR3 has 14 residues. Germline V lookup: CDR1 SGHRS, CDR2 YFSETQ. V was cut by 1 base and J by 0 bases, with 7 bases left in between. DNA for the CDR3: TGCGCCAGCAGCTTGACAGAGATGAACACTGAAGCTTTCTTT. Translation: CASSLTEMNTEAFF.

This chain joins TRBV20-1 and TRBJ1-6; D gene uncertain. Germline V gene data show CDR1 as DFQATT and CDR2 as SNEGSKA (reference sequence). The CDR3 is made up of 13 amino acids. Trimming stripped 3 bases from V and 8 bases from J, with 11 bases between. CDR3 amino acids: CSARPSSYSPLHF. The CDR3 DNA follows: TGCAGTGCTAGGCCCTCGTCTTATTCACCCCTCCACTTT.

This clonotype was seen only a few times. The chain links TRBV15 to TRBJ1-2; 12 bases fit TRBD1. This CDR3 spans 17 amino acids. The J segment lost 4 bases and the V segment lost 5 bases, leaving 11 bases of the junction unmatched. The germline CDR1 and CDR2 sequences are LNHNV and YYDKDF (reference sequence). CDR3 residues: CATSLSRGQGASYGYTF. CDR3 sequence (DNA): TGTGCCACCAGCCTATCCCGGGGACAGGGGGCGTCCTATGGCTACACCTTC.

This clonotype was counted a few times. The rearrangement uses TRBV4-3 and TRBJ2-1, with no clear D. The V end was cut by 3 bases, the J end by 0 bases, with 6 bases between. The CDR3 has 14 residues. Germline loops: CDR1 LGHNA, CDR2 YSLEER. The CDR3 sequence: CASSHISSYNEQFF. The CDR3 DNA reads TGCGCCAGCAGCCATATAAGCTCCTACAATGAGCAGTTCTTC.

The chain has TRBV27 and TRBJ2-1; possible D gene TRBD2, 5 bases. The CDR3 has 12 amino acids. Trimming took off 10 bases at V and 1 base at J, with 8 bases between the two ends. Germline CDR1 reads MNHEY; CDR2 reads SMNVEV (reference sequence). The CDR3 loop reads CATRTSYNEQFF. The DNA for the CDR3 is TGTGCCACCCGGACTTCCTACAATGAGCAGTTCTTC.

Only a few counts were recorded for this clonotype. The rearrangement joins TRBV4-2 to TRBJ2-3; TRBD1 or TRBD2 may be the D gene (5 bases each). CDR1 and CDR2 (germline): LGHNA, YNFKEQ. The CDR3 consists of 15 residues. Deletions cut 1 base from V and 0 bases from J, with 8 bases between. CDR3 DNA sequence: TGTGCCAGCAGCCAAGGGGGGTCTAGCACAGATACGCAGTATTTT. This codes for CASSQGGSSTDTQYF.

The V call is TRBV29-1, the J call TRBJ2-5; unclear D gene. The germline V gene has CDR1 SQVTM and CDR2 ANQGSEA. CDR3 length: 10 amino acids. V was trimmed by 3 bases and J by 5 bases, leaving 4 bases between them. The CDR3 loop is CSVDMETQYF. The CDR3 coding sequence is TGCAGCGTTGACATGGAGACCCAGTACTTC. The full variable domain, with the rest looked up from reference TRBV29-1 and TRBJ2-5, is SAVISQKPSRDICQRGTSLTIQCQVDSQVTMMFWYRQQPGQSLTLIATANQGSEATYESGFVIDKFPISRPNLTFSTLTVSNMSPEDSSIYLCSVDMETQYFGPGTRLLVL.

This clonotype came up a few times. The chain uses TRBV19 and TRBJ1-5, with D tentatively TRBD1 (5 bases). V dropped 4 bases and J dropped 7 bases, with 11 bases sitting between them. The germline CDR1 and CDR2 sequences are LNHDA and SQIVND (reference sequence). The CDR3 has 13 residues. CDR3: CASSTGGRQPQHF. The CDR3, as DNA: TGTGCCAGTAGTACGGGGGGTAGGCAGCCCCAGCATTTT. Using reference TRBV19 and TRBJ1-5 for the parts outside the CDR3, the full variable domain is DGGITQSPKYLFRKEGQNVTLSCEQNLNHDAMYWYRQDPGQGLRLIYYSQIVNDFQKGDIAEGYSVSREKKESFPLTVTSAQKNPTAFYLCASSTGGRQPQHFGDGTRLSIL.

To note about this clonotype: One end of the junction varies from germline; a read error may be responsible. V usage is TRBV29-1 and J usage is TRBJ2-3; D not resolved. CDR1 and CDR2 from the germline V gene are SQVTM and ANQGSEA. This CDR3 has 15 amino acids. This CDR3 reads CSVVATDPHADTQFF. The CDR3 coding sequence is TGCAGCGTTGTCGCCACCGACCCACACGCAGATACGCAGTTTTTT.

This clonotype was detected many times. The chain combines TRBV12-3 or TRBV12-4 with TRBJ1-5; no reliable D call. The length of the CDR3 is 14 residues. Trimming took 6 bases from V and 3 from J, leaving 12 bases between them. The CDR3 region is CASSLSSFNQPQHF. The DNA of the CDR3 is TGTGCCAGCAGCCTCTCGAGCTTCAATCAGCCCCAGCATTTT.

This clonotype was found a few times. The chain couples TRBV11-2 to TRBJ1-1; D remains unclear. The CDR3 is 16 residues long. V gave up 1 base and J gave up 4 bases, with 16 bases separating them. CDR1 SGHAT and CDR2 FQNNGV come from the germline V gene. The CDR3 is CASSLGISFLGTEAFF. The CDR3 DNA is TGTGCCAGCAGCTTAGGGATTTCCTTCTTGGGCACTGAAGCTTTCTTT.

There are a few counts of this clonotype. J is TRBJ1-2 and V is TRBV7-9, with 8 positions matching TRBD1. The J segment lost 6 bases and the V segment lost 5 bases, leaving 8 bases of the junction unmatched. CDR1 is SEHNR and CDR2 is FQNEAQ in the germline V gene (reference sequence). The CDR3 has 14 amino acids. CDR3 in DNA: TGTGCCAGCAGCCCAGACAGGGGAGACGATGGCTACACCTTC. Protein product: CASSPDRGDDGYTF.

The DNA for the CDR3 is TGTGCCAGTAACACCGGGACTAGCACCTACGAGCAGTACTTC. Translating it yields CASNTGTSTYEQYF. The chain recombines TRBV19 with TRBJ2-7; the match to TRBD2 covers 9 bases. Looked up from germline, CDR1 is LNHDA and CDR2 is SQIVND (reference sequence). The length of the CDR3 is 14 residues. Trimming at V came to 7 bases and at J to 2 bases, leaving 6 bases not matched to a gene.

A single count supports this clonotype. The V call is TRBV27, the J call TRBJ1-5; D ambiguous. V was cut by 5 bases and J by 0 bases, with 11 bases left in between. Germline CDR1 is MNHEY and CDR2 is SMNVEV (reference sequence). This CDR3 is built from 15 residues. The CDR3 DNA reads TGTGCCAGCAGTCCCAACCTCATTAGCAATCAGCCCCAGCATTTT. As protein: CASSPNLISNQPQHF.

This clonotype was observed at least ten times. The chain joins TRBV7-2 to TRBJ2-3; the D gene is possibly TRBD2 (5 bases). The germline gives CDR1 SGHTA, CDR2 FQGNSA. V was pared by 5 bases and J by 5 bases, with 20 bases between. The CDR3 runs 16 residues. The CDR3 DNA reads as TGTGCCAGCAGCCCTATCTCGGGGTTTGGAGGAGATACGCAGTATTTT. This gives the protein CASSPISGFGGDTQYF.

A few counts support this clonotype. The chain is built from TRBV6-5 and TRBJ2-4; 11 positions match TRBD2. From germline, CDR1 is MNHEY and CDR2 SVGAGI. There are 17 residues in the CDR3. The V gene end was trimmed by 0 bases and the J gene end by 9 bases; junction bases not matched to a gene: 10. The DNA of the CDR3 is TGTGCCAGCAGTTACTCGACTCAGGGACTAGCGGCCGGCATTCAGTACTTC. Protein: CASSYSTQGLAAGIQYF.

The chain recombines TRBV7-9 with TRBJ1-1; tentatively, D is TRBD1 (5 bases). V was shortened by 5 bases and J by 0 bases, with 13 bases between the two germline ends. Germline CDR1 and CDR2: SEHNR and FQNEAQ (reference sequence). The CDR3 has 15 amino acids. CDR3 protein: CASSKWTPMNTEAFF. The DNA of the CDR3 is TGTGCCAGCAGCAAATGGACACCCATGAACACTGAAGCTTTCTTT.

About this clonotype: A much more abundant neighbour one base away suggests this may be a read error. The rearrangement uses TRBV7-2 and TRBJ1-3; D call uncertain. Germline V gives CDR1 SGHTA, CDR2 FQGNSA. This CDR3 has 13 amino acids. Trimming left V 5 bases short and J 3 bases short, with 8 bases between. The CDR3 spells CASSRSGGNTIYF. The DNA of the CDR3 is TGTGCCAGCAGCCGTAGCGGTGGAAACACCATATATTTT.